Presented here are 23 T cell receptor beta chains from one specimen sequenced in a study of vaccination and CD4 T cells after COVID-19 (dated by TCRdb to between 2021 and 2023). According to the study, the label for this sample's treatment or condition signals: roughly 10-day PBMC culture with coronavirus spike peptide pools or control peptides (ViraFEST assay). Their target antigens are unknown. The method behind the library was PCR. For sequencing, an Illumina iSeq 100 was employed. DNA from cultured CD4+ T cells was subjected to TCR sequencing with the Oncomine TCR Beta short-read assay at the Johns Hopkins FTIC core. TCRdb trimmed public reads at Q25 via fastp, called clones via MiXCR and kept in-frame beta chains. Rows are unified per CDR3 protein, each entry keeping the most common DNA and genes. Present in this sample are some 10,000 distinct CDR3 sequences, over 45% of which were seen just once. Clones ranked in the top ten supply about 33% of the sample.

Specimen: CD4+ T cells from blood, cultured in vitro. All receptors derive from a human donor who had recovered from COVID-19.

This clonotype was detected a few times. The chain recombines TRBV7-9 with TRBJ1-2; D remains unclear. Trimming took off 2 bases at V and 4 bases at J, with 11 bases between the two ends. CDR3 length: 14 residues. CDR1 and CDR2 from the germline V gene are SEHNR and FQNEAQ (reference sequence). In DNA form, the CDR3 reads TGTGCCAGCAGCTTACAAGGGAGCGCCTATGGCTACACCTTC. It translates to CASSLQGSAYGYTF.

The chain combines TRBV2 with TRBJ1-5; D might be TRBD1 (5 bases). CDR1 is SNHLY and CDR2 is FYNNEI in the germline V gene. The CDR3 has 14 amino acids. Deletions cut 4 bases from V and 4 bases from J, with 11 bases between. CDR3 coding DNA: TGTGCCAGCAGTGCTATCCAGGGAAATCAGCCCCAGCATTTT. As protein: CASSAIQGNQPQHF.

This chain uses TRBV20-1 with TRBJ2-7; 9 positions match TRBD2. The CDR3 consists of 15 residues. In germline, CDR1 is DFQATT, CDR2 SNEGSKA (reference sequence). The ends lost 5 bases at V and 5 bases at J; junction bases unmatched: 13. CDR3: CSAADSGRSLHEQYF. Written as DNA, the CDR3 is TGCAGTGCTGCCGATAGCGGGAGAAGCCTCCACGAGCAGTACTTC.

The rearrangement uses TRBV12-3 or TRBV12-4 and TRBJ2-2; possible D gene TRBD1, 5 bases. Trimming took off 7 bases at V and 0 bases at J, with 15 bases between the two ends. This CDR3 contains 16 residues. For the CDR3, the DNA is TGTGCCAGCACCACCCTTCAGGGTTCGAACACCGGGGAGCTGTTTTTT. It translates to CASTTLQGSNTGELFF.

The V and J genes are TRBV20-1 and TRBJ2-5; 8 positions match TRBD1. Germline trimming cut 4 bases from V and 5 bases from J; bases unmatched to any gene: 12. Germline V gene lookup returns CDR1 DFQATT and CDR2 SNEGSKA (reference sequence). The CDR3 contains 15 residues. The DNA for the CDR3 is TGCAGTGCTATAGTGGATGGGACAGGAGGGGAGACCCAGTACTTC. This sequence encodes CSAIVDGTGGETQYF.

This clonotype has only one observation. V usage is TRBV4-2 and J usage is TRBJ1-5; maybe TRBD1 (5 bases). The germline V gene encodes CDR1 LGHNA and CDR2 YNFKEQ. The CDR3 consists of 18 residues. The V and J ends lost 0 bases and 0 bases respectively, with 15 bases between them. The DNA for the CDR3 is TGTGCCAGCAGCCAAGATGACAGCCCGAAAGATAGCAATCAGCCCCAGCATTTT. It specifies CASSQDDSPKDSNQPQHF.

The chain is built from TRBV27 and TRBJ2-1; 8 nucleotides align to TRBD2. Germline assignment: CDR1 MNHEY and CDR2 SMNVEV (reference sequence). The CDR3 covers 14 residues. Trimming took 8 bases from V and 6 from J; bases not matched to a gene: 9. CDR3 in amino acids: CASRRSGSSNEQFF. The DNA for the CDR3 is TGTGCCAGCCGGAGGAGCGGGAGCTCCAATGAGCAGTTCTTC.

The V call is TRBV29-1, the J call TRBJ2-2, with 9 bases matching TRBD1. After removal of 5 bases from V and 4 bases from J, the junction contained 2 bases not matched to a gene. The CDR3 is 13 residues long. From germline, CDR1 is SQVTM and CDR2 ANQGSEA. CDR3 residues: CSVWDRATGELFF. The CDR3 DNA follows: TGCAGCGTTTGGGACAGGGCCACCGGGGAGCTGTTTTTT.

This sequence joins TRBV11-2 and TRBJ1-1; D uncertain. With 0 bases removed from V and 3 bases from J, the gap between germline ends came to 17 bases. This CDR3 spans 17 amino acids. Germline V gene lookup returns CDR1 SGHAT and CDR2 FQNNGV. CDR3 DNA sequence: TGTGCCAGCAGCTTAGATCTTGGGGTAGCGGGCTACACTGAAGCTTTCTTT. This gives the protein CASSLDLGVAGYTEAFF.

The chain recombines TRBV5-1 with TRBJ2-1; 9 bases align to TRBD2. V lost 0 bases, J lost 8 bases, and 6 bases stayed unmatched. The length of the CDR3 is 15 residues. Germline V gives CDR1 SGHRS, CDR2 YFSETQ. The DNA of the CDR3 is TGCGCCAGCAGCTTGGGTTCTAGCGGGACCTATGAGCAGTTCTTC. Translating gives CASSLGSSGTYEQFF. The entire variable domain, with the rest obtained from reference TRBV5-1 and TRBJ2-1, is as follows: KAGVTQTPRYLIKTRGQQVTLSCSPISGHRSVSWYQQTPGQGLQFLFEYFSETQRNKGNFPGRFSGRQFSNSRSEMNVSTLELGDSALYLCASSLGSSGTYEQFFGPGTRLTVL.

Worth noting for this clonotype: One end of the junction is discordant with germline, which a read error may explain. The chain links TRBV20-1 to TRBJ2-7; D is perhaps TRBD2 (6 bases). The CDR3 length is 11 residues. Germline values: CDR1 DFQATT, CDR2 SNEGSKA (reference sequence). The CDR3 region has the DNA TGCAGTGCAACTAGCTCCCACGAGCAGTACTTC. This codes for CSATSSHEQYF.

There are a few counts of this clonotype. The rearrangement uses TRBV6-5 and TRBJ1-6; D remains ambiguous. The germline V gene encodes CDR1 MNHEY and CDR2 SVGAGI. CDR3 length: 15 amino acids. The V end lost 0 bases, the J end lost 7 bases, and 10 bases lay between the germline ends. In DNA form, the CDR3 reads TGTGCCAGCAGTTACTCGTCAGGCTACAATTCACCCCTCCACTTT. Its translation: CASSYSSGYNSPLHF.

The chain is built from TRBV20-1 and TRBJ2-5; 8 bases line up with TRBD1. CDR1 is DFQATT, CDR2 SNEGSKA, per germline (reference sequence). The CDR3 has 14 amino acids. J was trimmed by 4 bases and V by 0 bases; bases with no gene match: 4. The CDR3 DNA sequence: TGCAGTGCTAGAGATCAGGGGGCGGGAGAGACCCAGTACTTC. This encodes CSARDQGAGETQYF.

Only a few counts were recorded for this clonotype. The V call is TRBV27, the J call TRBJ1-6; D might be TRBD1 (6 bases). The germline CDR1 and CDR2 sequences are MNHEY and SMNVEV (reference sequence). This CDR3 spans 15 amino acids. Trimming cost V 3 bases and J 9 bases, with 15 bases left between them. The CDR3 nucleotides are TGTGCCAGCAGTTTGTACAGGGAGGGAGGTTCACCCCTCCACTTT. Translating it yields CASSLYREGGSPLHF.

In this sample, this clonotype turned up a few times. The chain combines TRBV7-2 with TRBJ1-1; D remains unclear. The ends were cut back, 1 base at V and 1 base at J, with 7 bases in the middle. This CDR3 region has 14 residues. CDR1 and CDR2 from the germline V gene are SGHTA and FQGNSA. The DNA for the CDR3 is TGTGCCAGCAGCTTAGAGGGTAGGAACACTGAAGCTTTCTTT. The encoded protein is CASSLEGRNTEAFF.

As concerns this clonotype: One end of the junction fails to match germline, which may point to a read error. The chain combines TRBV14 with TRBJ2-2, with D tentatively TRBD1 (6 bases). The germline gives CDR1 SGHDN, CDR2 FVKESK. There are 16 residues in the CDR3. The CDR3 loop is CASSVGGRVNTGELSF. The DNA of the CDR3 is TGTGCCAGCAGCGTAGGGGGACGGGTGAACACCGGGGAGCTGTCTTTT.

V is TRBV20-1 and J is TRBJ2-7; the D gene is possibly TRBD1 (6 bases). This CDR3 has 14 residues. Germline CDR1 is DFQATT and CDR2 is SNEGSKA (reference sequence). V lost 5 bases to trimming and J lost 2 bases, with 16 bases between them. The CDR3, as DNA: TGCAGTGCTCTAGGGACACTTGGGACCTACGAGCAGTACTTC. Encoded protein: CSALGTLGTYEQYF.

This chain connects TRBV6-1 to TRBJ2-2, with D possibly matching TRBD2 (6 bases). This CDR3 contains 14 residues. V lost 5 bases and J lost 7, with 14 bases in between. Per germline, CDR1 MNHNS and CDR2 SASEGT. The CDR3 bases are TGTGCCAGCAGTCGCTCCTCCGGGGGCGGGGAGCTGTTTTTT. It codes for CASSRSSGGGELFF.

The V and J genes are TRBV27 and TRBJ1-5; TRBD1 aligns across 10 bases. The ends lost 5 bases at V and 0 bases at J; junction bases unmatched: 13. This CDR3 contains 19 residues. Germline CDR1 reads MNHEY; CDR2 reads SMNVEV (reference sequence). In DNA form, the CDR3 reads TGTGCCAGCAGTCCCCTCGGGACAGGGGAATATTATAGCAATCAGCCCCAGCATTTT. It yields the protein CASSPLGTGEYYSNQPQHF.

This clonotype was seen more than once but under ten times. The chain has TRBV4-1 and TRBJ1-2, with D unclear. The CDR3 has 14 amino acids. Trimming stripped 4 bases from V and 7 bases from J, with 16 bases between. Germline CDR1 reads MGHRA; CDR2 reads YSYEKL. For the CDR3, the DNA is TGCGCCAGCAGCCGACCCGGGAGTAGTAGTGGCTACACCTTC. This translates into CASSRPGSSSGYTF.

This rearrangement joins TRBV2 to TRBJ1-1; D is uncertain. CDR1 SNHLY and CDR2 FYNNEI come from the germline V gene. This CDR3 comprises 11 residues. The CDR3 nucleotides read TGTGCGACCTCCGGGGAAGCTGAAGCTTTCTTT. Translation gives CATSGEAEAFF.

The gene calls are TRBV19 and TRBJ1-6; D might be TRBD1 (6 bases). Germline assignment: CDR1 LNHDA and CDR2 SQIVND (reference sequence). Trimming took off 1 base at V and 8 bases at J, with 15 bases between the two ends. The CDR3 has 16 amino acids. CDR3 in amino acids: CASSIAGRGSDSPLHF. Here the CDR3 DNA reads TGTGCCAGTAGTATAGCTGGCAGGGGATCGGATTCACCCCTCCACTTT.

V usage is TRBV19 and J usage is TRBJ1-2; no clear D gene. Germline CDR1 LNHDA, CDR2 SQIVND (reference sequence). The CDR3 extends over 14 amino acids. Trimming removed 4 bases at V and 2 bases at J, with 11 bases between. The CDR3 coding sequence is TGTGCCAGTAGTAGGAGTCCGGGAAACTATGGCTACACCTTC. This sequence encodes CASSRSPGNYGYTF.